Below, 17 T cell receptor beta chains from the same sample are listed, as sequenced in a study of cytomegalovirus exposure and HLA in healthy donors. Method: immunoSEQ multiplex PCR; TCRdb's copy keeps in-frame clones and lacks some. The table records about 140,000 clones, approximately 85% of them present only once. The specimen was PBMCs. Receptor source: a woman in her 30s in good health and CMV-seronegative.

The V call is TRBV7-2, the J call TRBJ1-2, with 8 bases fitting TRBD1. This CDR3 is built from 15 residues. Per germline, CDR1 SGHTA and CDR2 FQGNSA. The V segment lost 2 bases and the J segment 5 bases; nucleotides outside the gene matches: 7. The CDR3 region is CASSLTGQGGYGYTF. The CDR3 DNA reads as TGTGCCAGCAGCTTAACCGGACAGGGAGGGTATGGCTACACCTTC.

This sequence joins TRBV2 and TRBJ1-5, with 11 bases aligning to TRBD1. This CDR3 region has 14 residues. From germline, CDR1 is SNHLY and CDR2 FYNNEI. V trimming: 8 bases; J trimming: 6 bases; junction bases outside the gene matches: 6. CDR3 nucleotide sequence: TGTGCCAGCGCCGGACAGGGGGCAGGTCAGCCCCAGCATTTT. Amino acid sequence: CASAGQGAGQPQHF. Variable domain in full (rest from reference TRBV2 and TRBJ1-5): EPEVTQTPSHQVTQMGQEVILRCVPISNHLYFYWYRQILGQKVEFLVSFYNNEISEKSEIFDDQFSVERPDGSNFTLKIRSTKLEDSAMYFCASAGQGAGQPQHFGDGTRLSIL.

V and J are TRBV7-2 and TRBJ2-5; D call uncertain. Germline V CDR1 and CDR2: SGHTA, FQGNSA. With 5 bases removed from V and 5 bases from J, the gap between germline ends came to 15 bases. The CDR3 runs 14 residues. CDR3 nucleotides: TGTGCCAGCAGCCTGATGGGCGCTGGGGAGACCCAGTACTTC. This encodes CASSLMGAGETQYF.

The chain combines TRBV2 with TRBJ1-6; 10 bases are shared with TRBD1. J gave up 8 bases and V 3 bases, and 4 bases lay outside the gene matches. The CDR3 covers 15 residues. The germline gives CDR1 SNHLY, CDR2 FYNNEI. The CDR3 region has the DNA TGTGCCAGCAGTGAGCGACAGGGGGCTTATTCACCCCTCCACTTT. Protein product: CASSERQGAYSPLHF.

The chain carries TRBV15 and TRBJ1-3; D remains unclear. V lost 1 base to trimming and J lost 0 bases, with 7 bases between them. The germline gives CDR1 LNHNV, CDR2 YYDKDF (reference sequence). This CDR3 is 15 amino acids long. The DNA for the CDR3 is TGTGCCACCAGCAGAGTCCGCTACTCTGGAAACACCATATATTTT. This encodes CATSRVRYSGNTIYF.

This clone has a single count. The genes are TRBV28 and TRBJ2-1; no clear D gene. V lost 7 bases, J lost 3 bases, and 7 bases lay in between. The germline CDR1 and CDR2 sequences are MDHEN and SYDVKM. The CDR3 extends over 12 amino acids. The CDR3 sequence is CASTSSYNEQFF. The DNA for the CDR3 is TGTGCCAGCACATCCAGCTACAATGAGCAGTTCTTC.

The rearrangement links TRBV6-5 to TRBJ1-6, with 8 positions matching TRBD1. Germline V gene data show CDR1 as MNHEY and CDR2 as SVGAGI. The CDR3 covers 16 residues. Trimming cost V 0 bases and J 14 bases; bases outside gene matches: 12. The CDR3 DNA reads TGTGCCAGCAGTTACTCCAGACGGACAGGGCTGGGGGCCCTCCACTTT. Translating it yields CASSYSRRTGLGALHF.

CDR3 sequence (DNA): TGTGCCAGCAGCGTAGACTGGAATCAGCCCCAGCATTTT. It is translated as CASSVDWNQPQHF. The rearrangement links TRBV7-6 to TRBJ1-5; D remains unclear. Germline V gene data show CDR1 as SGHVS and CDR2 as FNYEAQ. CDR3 length equals 13 residues. Between the trimmed V and J ends, which lost 5 bases and 4 bases, there was a span of 9 bases. The entire variable domain, with the rest obtained from reference TRBV7-6 and TRBJ1-5, is as follows: GAGVSQSPRYKVTKRGQDVALRCDPISGHVSLYWYRQALGQGPEFLTYFNYEAQQDKSGLPNDRFSAERPEGSISTLTIQRTEQRDSAMYRCASSVDWNQPQHFGDGTRLSIL.

CDR3 sequence (DNA): TGTGCCAGCTCACGGACAGGGGGATTAACCGGGGAGCTGTTTTTT. Translating it yields CASSRTGGLTGELFF. The chain links TRBV18 to TRBJ2-2; 10 nucleotides line up with TRBD1. The ends lost 4 bases at V and 5 bases at J; junction bases unmatched: 4. This CDR3 comprises 15 residues. Germline values: CDR1 KGHSH, CDR2 LQKENI.

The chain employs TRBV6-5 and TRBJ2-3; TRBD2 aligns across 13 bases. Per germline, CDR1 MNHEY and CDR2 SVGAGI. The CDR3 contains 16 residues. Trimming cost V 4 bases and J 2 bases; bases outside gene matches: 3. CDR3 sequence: CASSLTSGGTTDTQYF. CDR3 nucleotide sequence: TGTGCCAGCAGTTTGACTAGCGGGGGGACCACAGATACGCAGTATTTT.

The CDR3 region has the DNA TGTGCCAGTAGTATCCGCTGGGACATTTACACTGAAGCTTTCTTT. Translation gives CASSIRWDIYTEAFF. The V and J genes are TRBV19 and TRBJ1-1; D is possibly TRBD1 (6 bases). The CDR3 covers 15 residues. In germline, CDR1 is LNHDA, CDR2 SQIVND (reference sequence). V was trimmed by 3 bases and J by 3 bases, leaving 14 bases between them.

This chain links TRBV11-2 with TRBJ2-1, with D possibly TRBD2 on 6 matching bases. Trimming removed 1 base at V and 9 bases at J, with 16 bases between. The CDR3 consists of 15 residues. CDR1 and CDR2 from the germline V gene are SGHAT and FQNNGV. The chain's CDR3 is CASSLVERGATEQFF. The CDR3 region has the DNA TGTGCCAGCAGCTTAGTCGAACGCGGGGCGACTGAGCAGTTCTTC.

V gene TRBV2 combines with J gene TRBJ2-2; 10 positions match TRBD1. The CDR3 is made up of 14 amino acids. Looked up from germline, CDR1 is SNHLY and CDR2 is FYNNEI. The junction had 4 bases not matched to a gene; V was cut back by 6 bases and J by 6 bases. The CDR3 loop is CASRDRGAAGELFF. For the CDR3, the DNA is TGTGCCAGCAGGGACAGGGGGGCCGCCGGGGAGCTGTTTTTT.

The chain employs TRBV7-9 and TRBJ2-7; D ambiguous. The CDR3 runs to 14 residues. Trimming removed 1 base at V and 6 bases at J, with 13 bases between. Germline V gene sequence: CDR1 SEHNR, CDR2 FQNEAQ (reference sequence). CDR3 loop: CASSLGYGPGEQYF. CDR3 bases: TGTGCCAGCAGCTTAGGCTACGGCCCGGGCGAGCAGTACTTC.

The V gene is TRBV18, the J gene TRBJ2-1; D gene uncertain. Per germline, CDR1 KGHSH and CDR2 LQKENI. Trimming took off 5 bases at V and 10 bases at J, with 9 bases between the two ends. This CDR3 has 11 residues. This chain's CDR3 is CASSSRSEQFF. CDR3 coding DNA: TGTGCCAGCTCATCCCGGTCCGAGCAGTTCTTC.

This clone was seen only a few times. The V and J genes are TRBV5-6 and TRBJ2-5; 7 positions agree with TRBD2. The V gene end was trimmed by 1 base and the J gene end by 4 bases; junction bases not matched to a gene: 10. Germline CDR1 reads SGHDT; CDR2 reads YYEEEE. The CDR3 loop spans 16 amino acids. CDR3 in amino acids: CASSLRSGVFGETQYF. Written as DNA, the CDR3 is TGTGCCAGCAGCTTGAGGAGCGGGGTTTTTGGAGAGACCCAGTACTTC.

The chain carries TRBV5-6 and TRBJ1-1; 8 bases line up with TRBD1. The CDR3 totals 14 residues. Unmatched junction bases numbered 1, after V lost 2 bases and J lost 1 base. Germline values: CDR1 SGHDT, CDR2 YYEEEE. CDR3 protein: CASSFDRGNTEAFF. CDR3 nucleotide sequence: TGTGCCAGCAGCTTCGACAGGGGGAACACTGAAGCTTTCTTT.